Sequencing of this TCR beta chain was carried out in a study of T cells after yellow fever vaccination (dated by TCRdb to about 2019). As for the study more broadly: Libraries from fractions with low cell numbers were prepared with the SMART-Seq v4 Ultra Low Input RNA kit. To follow T-cell clones before and after primary and booster YFV17D yellow fever vaccination, bulk TCR alpha and beta repertoires were sequenced over time. Bulk PBMC replicates and cell subsets were isolated from blood drawn at multiple timepoints before and after both primary and secondary immunization. Two healthy male donors, one aged 18 to 30 and one aged 30 to 40 years, were included in the cohort. Points the paper makes about the study in general: The secondary T-cell response was weaker than the primary response but faster, peaking on day 5 instead of day 15. Because the study included only a couple of donors, the extent to which the findings can be generalized is limited. Because abundant contaminating clonotypes from the bulk population could be contained in FACS-sorted repertoires, computational filtering was required. Most clones expanded after primary vaccination (around 96% of CD4 and 80% to 90% of CD8) were re-detected after the booster, suggesting that broad memory maintenance occurred. A small fraction of clonotypes showed up in both the CD4 and CD8 compartments, probably as a result of convergent recombination.

This specimen's treatment or condition label, interpreted: live attenuated yellow fever vaccine strain. At each blood-draw timepoint, two biological replicates of bulk PBMCs were collected. PBMCs were isolated from peripheral blood using a standard Ficoll-Paque protocol. RNA was extracted with TriZol from bulk PBMCs, CD4 and CD8 fractions, and dextramer-positive and dextramer-negative fractions. The sample was run on an Illumina NovaSeq 6000. TCR cDNA was made using 5'RACE template switching, a step that added a universal primer site and unique molecular identifiers. cDNA synthesis was primed from both the TCR alpha and TCR beta constant segments. Two PCR steps were used to amplify libraries, with sample barcodes and sequencing adapters being added in the second step. Libraries were sequenced on Illumina HiSeq 2500 (2x100 bp) or NovaSeq (2x150 bp). The authors processed their data as follows. MIGEC was used to demultiplex reads and collapse the reads into UMI consensus sequences, and MiXCR was used for V(D)J alignment. Vaccine-responding clonotypes were defined with edgeR using replicate PBMC samples, requiring FDR below 0.01 and a log2 fold change above 5 up to day 15. CD4 or CD8 identity was assigned to each bulk clonotype according to whether the clonotype was present at higher abundance in the sequenced CD4 repertoire or the sequenced CD8 repertoire. TCRdb reran the public reads through fastp at Q25 and MiXCR, keeping productive beta chains. Records with the same CDR3 protein are collapsed into one entry carrying the most frequent genes and DNA. The V and J calls follow TCRdb's processing rather than the paper's. The sample table holds hundreds of thousands of distinct CDR3 sequences, of which roughly 3.5% were seen once. About a quarter of the sample is in the top ten clones.

V was cut back by 3 bases and J by 6 bases, leaving a gap of 10 bases between them. The CDR3 measures 13 amino acids from cysteine to phenylalanine. The DNA shown is the 39-base CDR3, in frame from base 1. In the germline V gene, CDR1 corresponds to SGDLS and CDR2 to YYNGEE. Details on this clonotype: Its antigen remains unidentified. Base qualities are not at hand, and no much larger clone is one base apart.

The rearrangement combines TRBV9 with TRBJ2-1, with no confidently assigned D gene. The sample was PBMCs, taken on the day of the yellow fever booster vaccination. This TCR derives from a man between 18 and 35 years old who received the YFV17D yellow fever vaccine. The DNA reads as follows: TGTGCCAGCAGCGCCGGGCTCCCCAATGAGCAGTTCTTC. This yields the protein CASSAGLPNEQFF. Where the CDR3 stops, the reference TRBV9 and TRBJ2-1 genes take over; the full variable domain is DSGVTQTPKHLITATGQRVTLRCSPRSGDLSVYWYQQSLDQGLQFLIQYYNGEERAKGNILERFSAQQFPDLHSELNLSSLELGDSALYFCASSAGLPNEQFFGPGTRLTVL.